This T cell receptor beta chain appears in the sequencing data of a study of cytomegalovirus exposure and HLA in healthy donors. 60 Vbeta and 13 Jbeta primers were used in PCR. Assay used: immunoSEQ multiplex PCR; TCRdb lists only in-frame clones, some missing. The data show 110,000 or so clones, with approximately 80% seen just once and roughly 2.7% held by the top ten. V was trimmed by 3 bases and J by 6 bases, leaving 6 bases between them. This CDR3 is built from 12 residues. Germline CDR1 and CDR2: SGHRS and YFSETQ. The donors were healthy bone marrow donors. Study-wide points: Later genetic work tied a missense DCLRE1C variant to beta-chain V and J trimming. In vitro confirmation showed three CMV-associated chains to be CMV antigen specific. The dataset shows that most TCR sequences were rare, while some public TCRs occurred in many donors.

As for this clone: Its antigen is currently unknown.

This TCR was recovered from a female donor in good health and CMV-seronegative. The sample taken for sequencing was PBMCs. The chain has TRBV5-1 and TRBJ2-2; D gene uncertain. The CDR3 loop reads CASSSGSGELFF. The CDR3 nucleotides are TGCGCCAGCAGCTCCGGGTCCGGGGAGCTGTTTTTT. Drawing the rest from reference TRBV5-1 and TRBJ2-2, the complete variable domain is KAGVTQTPRYLIKTRGQQVTLSCSPISGHRSVSWYQQTPGQGLQFLFEYFSETQRNKGNFPGRFSGRQFSNSRSEMNVSTLELGDSALYLCASSSGSGELFFGEGSRLTVL.